The T cell receptor beta chain under discussion was sequenced for a study of blood T cell repertoires in COVID-19. This CDR3 comprises 18 residues. The germline CDR1 and CDR2 sequences are SGHVS and FNYEAQ. Trimming took 2 bases from V and 0 from J, leaving 14 bases between them. Profiled with immunoSEQ multiplex PCR; TCRdb holds only in-frame clones, not every one. The sample holds a few hundred thousand clones, 86% seen once. Material for sequencing was peripheral blood. The clonotype was recovered from a woman in her 50s with acute or convalescent COVID-19. J is TRBJ2-6 and V is TRBV7-6, with no clear D. Written as DNA, the CDR3 is TGTGCCAGCAGCTTATTCTACAGCCGATCCTCTGGGGCCAACGTCCTGACTTTC. Protein: CASSLFYSRSSGANVLTF.